The subject of this entry is one T cell receptor beta chain. Its target is unknown. In the naive CD8 group, cells lacked CD45RO and were positively selected for CCR7, so terminally differentiated effector memory CD45RA+ cells were left out. An assay was performed, and its level was deep. Assay: immunoSEQ multiplex PCR; the TCRdb copy retains only in-frame clones and omits some. Among around 1,900,000 clones, roughly 93% were seen once, and the ten largest hold about 1.6%. This sample is drawn from a study of shared clonotypes between healthy human individuals. Study conclusions and caveats: Memory subsets generally showed smaller estimated richness than naive subsets did. Incomplete sequencing of sorted subsets was indicated by rarefaction despite large depth.

With 4 bases clipped from V and 4 bases from J, the junction kept 4 bases outside the gene matches. Germline values: CDR1 MNHEY, CDR2 SMNVEV (reference sequence). The CDR3 consists of 15 residues. This receptor was taken from a man between 18 and 29 years old in good health. Some clones in this sample may be carry-over from other donors' samples. The chain links TRBV27 to TRBJ2-3, with 11 bases fitting TRBD2. The sequenced sample was naive CD8+ T cells from PBMCs. This chain's CDR3 is CASSSRTSGPDTQYF. In DNA form, the CDR3 reads TGTGCCAGCAGTTCCCGGACTAGCGGGCCAGATACGCAGTATTTT.